The TCR beta chain under discussion was sequenced for a study of immune cell composition in non-small cell lung cancer. Looking at the study overall: Lung adenocarcinoma or squamous carcinoma made up most tumours.

Study results and limitations: In adenocarcinoma, maximal tumour-associated clone frequency tracked TIL tumour reactivity. Clones >0.5% enriched in tumour were rarer in adenocarcinoma (33%) than squamous (roughly 75%).

Per the germline V gene, CDR1 is SGHNT and CDR2 is YYREEE (reference sequence). CDR3 length: 14 amino acids. V was clipped by 4 bases and J by 7 bases; unmatched bases: 6. A remark on this clone: Its specificity is unknown.

Normal lung sampling was at least 3 cm from the tumour, as distant as possible. Clones were read by immunoSEQ multiplex PCR, and TCRdb kept only the in-frame ones, dropping some. The table lists approximately 3,000 clones, 80% of them singletons. Sequenced: non-adjacent lung tissue. The receptor was derived from a human donor with non-small cell lung cancer. This rearrangement joins TRBV5-4 to TRBJ2-2; TRBD2 aligns across 8 bases. CDR3: CASSPGRAGGELFF. The CDR3 coding sequence is TGTGCCAGCAGCCCCGGGAGGGCGGGCGGGGAGCTGTTTTTT.